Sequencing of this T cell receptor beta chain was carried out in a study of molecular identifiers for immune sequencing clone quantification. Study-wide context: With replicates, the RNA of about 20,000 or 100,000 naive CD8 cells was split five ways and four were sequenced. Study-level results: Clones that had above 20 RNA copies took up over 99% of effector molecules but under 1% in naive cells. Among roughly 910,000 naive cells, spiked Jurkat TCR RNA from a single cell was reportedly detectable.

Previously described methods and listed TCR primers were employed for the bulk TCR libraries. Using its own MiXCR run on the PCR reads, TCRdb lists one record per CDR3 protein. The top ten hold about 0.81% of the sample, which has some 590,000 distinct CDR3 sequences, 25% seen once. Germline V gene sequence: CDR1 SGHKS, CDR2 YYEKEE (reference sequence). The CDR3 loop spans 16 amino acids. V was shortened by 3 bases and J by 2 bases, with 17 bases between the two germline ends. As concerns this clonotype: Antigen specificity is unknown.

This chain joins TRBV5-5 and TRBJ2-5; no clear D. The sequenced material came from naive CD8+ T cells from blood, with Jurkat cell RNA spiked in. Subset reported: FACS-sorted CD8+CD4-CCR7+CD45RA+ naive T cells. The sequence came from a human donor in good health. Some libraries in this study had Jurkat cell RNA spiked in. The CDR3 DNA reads TGTGCCAGCAGCTACTATGCACCCCCACCACAAGAGACCCAGTACTTC. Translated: CASSYYAPPPQETQYF.